This T cell receptor (beta chain) stems from a study of cytomegalovirus exposure and HLA in healthy donors. Note on this clone: Antigen specificity is unknown.

Per the germline V gene, CDR1 is SEHNR and CDR2 is FQNEAQ (reference sequence). The CDR3 extends over 15 amino acids. J lost 7 bases, V lost 3 bases, and 11 bases had no gene match. Vbeta (60) and Jbeta (13) primers were used in the PCR. Assay used: immunoSEQ multiplex PCR; TCRdb lists only in-frame clones, some missing. The top ten clones hold 6.9% of a sample with under 130,000 clones, 75% to 90% of them seen once. Healthy people donating bone marrow made up the donors. Whole-study results and caveats: With high specificity and sensitivity, the classifier reportedly diagnosed cytomegalovirus status.

The V gene is TRBV7-9, the J gene TRBJ1-2; 7 bases map to TRBD1. The TCR was taken from a man younger than 40 in good health and CMV-seropositive. The sample was PBMCs. CDR3 sequence: CASSLRLPTGSGYTF. As DNA, the CDR3 is TGTGCCAGCAGCTTGCGTCTGCCGACAGGGAGTGGCTACACCTTC.